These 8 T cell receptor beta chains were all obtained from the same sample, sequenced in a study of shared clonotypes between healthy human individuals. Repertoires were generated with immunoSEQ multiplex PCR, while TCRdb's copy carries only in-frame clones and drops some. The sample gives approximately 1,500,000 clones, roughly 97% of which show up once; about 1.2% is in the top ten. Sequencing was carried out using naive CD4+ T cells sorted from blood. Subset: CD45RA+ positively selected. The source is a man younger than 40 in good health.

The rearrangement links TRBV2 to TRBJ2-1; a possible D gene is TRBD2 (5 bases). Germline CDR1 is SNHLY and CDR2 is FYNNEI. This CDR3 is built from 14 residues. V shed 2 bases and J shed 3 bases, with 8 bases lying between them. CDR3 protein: CASSESSLYNEQFF. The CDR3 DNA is TGTGCCAGCAGTGAATCTAGCCTCTACAATGAGCAGTTCTTC.

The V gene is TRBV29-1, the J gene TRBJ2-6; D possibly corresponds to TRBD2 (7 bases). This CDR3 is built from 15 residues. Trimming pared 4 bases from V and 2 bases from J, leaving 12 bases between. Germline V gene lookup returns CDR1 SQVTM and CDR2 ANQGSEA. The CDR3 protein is CSVAKGGAGANVLTF. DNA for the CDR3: TGCAGCGTTGCCAAAGGGGGGGCTGGGGCCAACGTCCTGACTTTC. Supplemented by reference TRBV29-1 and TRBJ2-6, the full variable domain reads SAVISQKPSRDICQRGTSLTIQCQVDSQVTMMFWYRQQPGQSLTLIATANQGSEATYESGFVIDKFPISRPNLTFSTLTVSNMSPEDSSIYLCSVAKGGAGANVLTFGAGSRLTVL.

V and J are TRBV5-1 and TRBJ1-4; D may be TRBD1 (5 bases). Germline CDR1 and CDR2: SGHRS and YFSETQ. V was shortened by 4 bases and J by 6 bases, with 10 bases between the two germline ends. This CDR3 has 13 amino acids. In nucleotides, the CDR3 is TGCGCCAGCAGCAGCAGGGCCGATGAAAAACTGTTTTTT. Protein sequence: CASSSRADEKLFF.

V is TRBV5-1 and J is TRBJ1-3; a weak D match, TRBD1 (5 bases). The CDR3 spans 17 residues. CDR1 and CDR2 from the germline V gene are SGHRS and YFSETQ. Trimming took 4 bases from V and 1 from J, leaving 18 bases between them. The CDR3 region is CASSPSVTGRSGNTIYF. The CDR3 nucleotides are TGCGCCAGCAGCCCTTCCGTGACGGGGCGTTCTGGAAACACCATATATTTT.

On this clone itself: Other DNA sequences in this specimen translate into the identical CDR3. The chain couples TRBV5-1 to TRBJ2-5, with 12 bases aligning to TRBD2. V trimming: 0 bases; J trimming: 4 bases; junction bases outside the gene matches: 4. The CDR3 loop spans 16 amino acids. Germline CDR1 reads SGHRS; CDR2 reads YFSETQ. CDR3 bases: TGCGCCAGCAGCTTGGGACTAGCGGGAGCGGGAGAGACCCAGTACTTC. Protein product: CASSLGLAGAGETQYF.

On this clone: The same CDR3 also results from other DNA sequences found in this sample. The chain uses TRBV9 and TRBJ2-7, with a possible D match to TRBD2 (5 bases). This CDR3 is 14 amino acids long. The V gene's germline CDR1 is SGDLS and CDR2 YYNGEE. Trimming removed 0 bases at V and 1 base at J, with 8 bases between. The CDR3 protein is CASSVAAGSYEQYF. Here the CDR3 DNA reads TGTGCCAGCAGCGTAGCGGCGGGTTCCTACGAGCAGTACTTC.

As DNA, the CDR3 is TGTGCCAGCAGTTTATTACACCCTTACGAGCAGTACTTC. Translating it yields CASSLLHPYEQYF. This chain uses TRBV28 with TRBJ2-7; D call uncertain. Germline assignment: CDR1 MDHEN and CDR2 SYDVKM. V was trimmed by 1 base and J by 4 bases, leaving 8 bases between them. CDR3 size: 13 residues.

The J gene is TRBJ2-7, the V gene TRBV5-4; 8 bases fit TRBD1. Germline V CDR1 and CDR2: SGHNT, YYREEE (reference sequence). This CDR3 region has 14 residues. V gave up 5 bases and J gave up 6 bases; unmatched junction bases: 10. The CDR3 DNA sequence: TGTGCCAGCAGGCTAAAGGACAGGGTTGGCGAGCAGTACTTC. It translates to CASRLKDRVGEQYF.